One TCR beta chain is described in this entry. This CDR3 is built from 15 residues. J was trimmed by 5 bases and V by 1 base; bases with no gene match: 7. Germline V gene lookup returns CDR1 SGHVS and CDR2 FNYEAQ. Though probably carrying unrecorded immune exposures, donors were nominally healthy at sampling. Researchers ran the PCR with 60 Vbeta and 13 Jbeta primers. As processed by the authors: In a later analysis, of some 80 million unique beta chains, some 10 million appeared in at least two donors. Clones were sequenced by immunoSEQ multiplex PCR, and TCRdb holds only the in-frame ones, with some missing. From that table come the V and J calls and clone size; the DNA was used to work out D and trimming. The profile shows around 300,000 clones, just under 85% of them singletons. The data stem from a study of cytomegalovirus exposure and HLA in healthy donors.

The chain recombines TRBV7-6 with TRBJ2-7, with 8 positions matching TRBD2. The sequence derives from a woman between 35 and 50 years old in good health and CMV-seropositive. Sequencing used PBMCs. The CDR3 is CASSLVSGSFNEQYF. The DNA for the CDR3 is TGTGCCAGCAGCTTAGTAAGCGGGAGCTTCAACGAGCAGTACTTC.